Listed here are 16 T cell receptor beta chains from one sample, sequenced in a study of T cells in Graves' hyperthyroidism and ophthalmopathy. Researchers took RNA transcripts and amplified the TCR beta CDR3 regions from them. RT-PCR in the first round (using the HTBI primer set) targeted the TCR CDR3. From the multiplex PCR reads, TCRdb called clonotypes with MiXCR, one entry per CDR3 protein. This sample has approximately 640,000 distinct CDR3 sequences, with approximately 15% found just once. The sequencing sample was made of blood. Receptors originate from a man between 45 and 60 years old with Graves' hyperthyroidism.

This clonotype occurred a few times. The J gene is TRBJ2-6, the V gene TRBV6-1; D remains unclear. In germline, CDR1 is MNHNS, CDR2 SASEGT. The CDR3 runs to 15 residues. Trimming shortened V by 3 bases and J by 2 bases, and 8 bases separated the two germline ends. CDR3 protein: CASSDVDPGANVLTF. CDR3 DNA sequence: TGTGCCAGCAGTGACGTGGACCCTGGGGCCAACGTCCTGACTTTC.

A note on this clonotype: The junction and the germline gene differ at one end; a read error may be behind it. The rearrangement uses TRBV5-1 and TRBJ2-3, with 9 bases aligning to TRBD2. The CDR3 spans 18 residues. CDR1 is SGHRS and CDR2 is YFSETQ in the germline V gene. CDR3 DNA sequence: TGCGCCAGCAGCTTGGAGCTTAGCGGGAGCCAACGGACAGATACGCCGTATTTT. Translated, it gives CASSLELSGSQRTDTPYF.

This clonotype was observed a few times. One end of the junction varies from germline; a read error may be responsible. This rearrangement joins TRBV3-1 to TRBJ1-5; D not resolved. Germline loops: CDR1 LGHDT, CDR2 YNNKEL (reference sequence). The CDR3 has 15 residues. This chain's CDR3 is CASSKEGGSNQPQHF. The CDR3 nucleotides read TGTGCCAGCAGCAAAGAGGGAGGTAGCAATCAGCCCCAGCATTTT.

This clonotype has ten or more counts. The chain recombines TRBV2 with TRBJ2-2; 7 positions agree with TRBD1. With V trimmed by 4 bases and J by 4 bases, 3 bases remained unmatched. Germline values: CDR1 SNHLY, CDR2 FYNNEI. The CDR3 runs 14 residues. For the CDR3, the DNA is TGTGCCAGCAGTGTAACAGGGGTCACCGGGGAGCTGTTTTTT. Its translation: CASSVTGVTGELFF. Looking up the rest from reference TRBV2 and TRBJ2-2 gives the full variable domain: EPEVTQTPSHQVTQMGQEVILRCVPISNHLYFYWYRQILGQKVEFLVSFYNNEISEKSEIFDDQFSVERPDGSNFTLKIRSTKLEDSAMYFCASSVTGVTGELFFGEGSRLTVL.

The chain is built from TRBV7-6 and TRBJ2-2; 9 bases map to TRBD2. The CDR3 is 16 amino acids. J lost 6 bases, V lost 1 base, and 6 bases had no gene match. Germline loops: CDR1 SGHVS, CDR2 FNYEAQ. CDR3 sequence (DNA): TGTGCCAGCAGCTTAGGGCTAGCGGGGAAGGCCGGGGAGCTGTTTTTT. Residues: CASSLGLAGKAGELFF.

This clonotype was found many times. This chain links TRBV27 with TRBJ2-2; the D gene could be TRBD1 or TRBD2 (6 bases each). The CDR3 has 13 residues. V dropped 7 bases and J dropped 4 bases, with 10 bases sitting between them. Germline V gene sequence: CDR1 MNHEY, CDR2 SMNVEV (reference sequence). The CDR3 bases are TGTGCCAGCAATCGGGGGCTCACCGGGGAGCTGTTTTTT. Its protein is CASNRGLTGELFF.

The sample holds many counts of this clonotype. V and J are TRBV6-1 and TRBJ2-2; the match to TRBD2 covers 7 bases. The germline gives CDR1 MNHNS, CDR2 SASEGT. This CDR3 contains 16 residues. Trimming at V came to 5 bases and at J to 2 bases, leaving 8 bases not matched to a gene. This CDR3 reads CASSSPAGRNTGELFF. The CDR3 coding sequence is TGTGCCAGCAGTTCCCCAGCGGGGCGAAACACCGGGGAGCTGTTTTTT.

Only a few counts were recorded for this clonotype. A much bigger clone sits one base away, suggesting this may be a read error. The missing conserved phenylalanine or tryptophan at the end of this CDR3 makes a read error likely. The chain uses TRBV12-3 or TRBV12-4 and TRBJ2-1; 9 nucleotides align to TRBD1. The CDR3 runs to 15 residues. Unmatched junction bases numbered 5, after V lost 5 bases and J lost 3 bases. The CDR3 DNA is TGTGCCAGCAGTAAGACAGGGGGTGGCTACAATGAGCAGTTCCTC. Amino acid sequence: CASSKTGGGYNEQFL.

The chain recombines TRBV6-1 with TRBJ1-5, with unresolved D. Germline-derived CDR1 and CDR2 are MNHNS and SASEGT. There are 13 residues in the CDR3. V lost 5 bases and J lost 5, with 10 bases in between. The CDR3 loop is CASSTETDQPQHF. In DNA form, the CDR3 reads TGTGCCAGCAGTACAGAAACAGATCAGCCCCAGCATTTT.

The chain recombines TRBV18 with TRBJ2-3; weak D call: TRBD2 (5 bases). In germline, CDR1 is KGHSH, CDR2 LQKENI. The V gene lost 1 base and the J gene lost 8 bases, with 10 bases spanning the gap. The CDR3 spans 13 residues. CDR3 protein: CASSPLSEGTQYF. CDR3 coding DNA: TGTGCCAGCTCACCACTCTCCGAGGGTACGCAGTATTTT.

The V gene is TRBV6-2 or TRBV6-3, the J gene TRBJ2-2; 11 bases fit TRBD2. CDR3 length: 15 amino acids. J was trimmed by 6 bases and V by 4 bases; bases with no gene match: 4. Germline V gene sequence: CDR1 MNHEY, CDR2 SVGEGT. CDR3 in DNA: TGTGCCAGCAGTTCCCCGGGACTAGCGGCCGGGGAGCTGTTTTTT. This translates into CASSSPGLAAGELFF.

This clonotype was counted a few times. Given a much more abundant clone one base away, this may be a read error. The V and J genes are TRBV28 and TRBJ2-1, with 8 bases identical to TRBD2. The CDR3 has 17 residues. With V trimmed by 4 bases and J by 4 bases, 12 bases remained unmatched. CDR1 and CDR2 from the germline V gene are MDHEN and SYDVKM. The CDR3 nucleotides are TGTGCCAGCAGTTCCAGTGCACTAGCGGAAGTTTACAATGAGCAGTTCTTC. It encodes CASSSSALAEVYNEQFF. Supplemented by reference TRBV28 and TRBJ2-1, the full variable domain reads DVKVTQSSRYLVKRTGEKVFLECVQDMDHENMFWYRQDPGLGLRLIYFSYDVKMKEKGDIPEGYSVSREKKERFSLILESASTNQTSMYLCASSSSALAEVYNEQFFGPGTRLTVL.

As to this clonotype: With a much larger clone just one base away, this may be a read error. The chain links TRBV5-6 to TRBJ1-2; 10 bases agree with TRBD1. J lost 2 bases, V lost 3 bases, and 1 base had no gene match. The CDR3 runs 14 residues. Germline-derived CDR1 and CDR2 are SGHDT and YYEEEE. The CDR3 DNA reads TGTGCCAGCAGCTGGGACAGGGGCAACTATGGCTACACCTTC. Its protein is CASSWDRGNYGYTF.

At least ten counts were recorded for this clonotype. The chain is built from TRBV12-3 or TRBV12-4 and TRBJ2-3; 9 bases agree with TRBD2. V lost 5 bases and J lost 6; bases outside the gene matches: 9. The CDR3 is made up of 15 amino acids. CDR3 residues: CASSVTSGLKDTQYF. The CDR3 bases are TGTGCCAGCAGTGTAACTAGCGGGCTTAAGGATACGCAGTATTTT.

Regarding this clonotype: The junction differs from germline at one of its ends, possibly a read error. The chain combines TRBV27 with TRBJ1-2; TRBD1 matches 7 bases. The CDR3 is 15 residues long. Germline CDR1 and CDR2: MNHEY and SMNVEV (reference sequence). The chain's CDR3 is CASGLGITGVSGYTF. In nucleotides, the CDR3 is TGTGCCAGCGGTTTGGGAATAACAGGGGTCTCCGGCTACACCTTC.

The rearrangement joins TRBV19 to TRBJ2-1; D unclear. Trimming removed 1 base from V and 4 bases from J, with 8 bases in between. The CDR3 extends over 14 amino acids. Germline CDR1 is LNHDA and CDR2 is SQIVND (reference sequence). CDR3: CASSIVDGYNEQFF. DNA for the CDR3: TGTGCCAGTAGTATAGTGGACGGATACAATGAGCAGTTCTTC.